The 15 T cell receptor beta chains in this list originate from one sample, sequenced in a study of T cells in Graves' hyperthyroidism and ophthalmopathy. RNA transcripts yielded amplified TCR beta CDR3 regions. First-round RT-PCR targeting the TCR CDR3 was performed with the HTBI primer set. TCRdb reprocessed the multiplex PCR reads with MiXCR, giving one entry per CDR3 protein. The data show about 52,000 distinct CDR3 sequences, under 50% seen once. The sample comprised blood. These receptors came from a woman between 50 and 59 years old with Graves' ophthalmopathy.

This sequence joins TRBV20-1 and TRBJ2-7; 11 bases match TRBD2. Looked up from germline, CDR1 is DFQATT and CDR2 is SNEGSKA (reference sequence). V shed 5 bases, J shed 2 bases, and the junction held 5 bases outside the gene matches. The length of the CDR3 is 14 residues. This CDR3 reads CSAPGTSGTYEQYF. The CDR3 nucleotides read TGCAGTGCTCCCGGGACTAGCGGCACCTACGAGCAGTACTTC.

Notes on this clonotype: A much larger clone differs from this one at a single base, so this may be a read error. The CDR3 loop reads CASSLAGGEYLQETQYF. DNA for the CDR3: TGCGCCAGCAGCTTGGCCGGGGGGGAATACCTCCAAGAGACCCAGTACTTC. V gene TRBV5-1 combines with J gene TRBJ2-5, with TRBD2 matching 8 bases. V lost 0 bases and J lost 1; bases outside the gene matches: 8. Germline V gene data show CDR1 as SGHRS and CDR2 as YFSETQ. The CDR3 runs to 17 residues.

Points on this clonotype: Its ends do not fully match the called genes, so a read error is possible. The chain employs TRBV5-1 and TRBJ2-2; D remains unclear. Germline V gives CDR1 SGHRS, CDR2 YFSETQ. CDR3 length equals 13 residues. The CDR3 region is CASSLETAGELFF. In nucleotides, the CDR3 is TGTGCCAGCAGCTTAGAGACCGCCGGGGAGCTGTTTTTT.

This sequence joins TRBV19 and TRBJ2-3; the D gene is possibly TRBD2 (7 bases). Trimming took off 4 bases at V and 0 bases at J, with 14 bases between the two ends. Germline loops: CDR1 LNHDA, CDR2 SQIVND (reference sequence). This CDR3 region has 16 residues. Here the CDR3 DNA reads TGTGCCAGTAGTAAAGGGGGACTACTTAGCACAGATACGCAGTATTTT. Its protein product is CASSKGGLLSTDTQYF.

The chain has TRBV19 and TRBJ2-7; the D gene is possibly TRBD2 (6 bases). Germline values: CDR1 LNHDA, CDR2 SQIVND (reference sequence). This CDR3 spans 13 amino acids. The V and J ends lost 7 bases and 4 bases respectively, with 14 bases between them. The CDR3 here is CASNPGTGYEQYF. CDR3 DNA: TGTGCCAGTAATCCGGGGACTGGATACGAGCAGTACTTC.

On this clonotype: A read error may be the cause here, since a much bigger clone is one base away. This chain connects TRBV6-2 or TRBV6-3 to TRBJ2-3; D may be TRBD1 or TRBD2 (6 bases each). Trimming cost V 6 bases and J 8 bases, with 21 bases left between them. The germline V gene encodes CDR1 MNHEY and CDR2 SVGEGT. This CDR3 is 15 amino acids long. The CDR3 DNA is TGTGCCAGCAGGGAGTTTCCGAGAGGGGGAGGTACGCAGTATTTT. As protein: CASREFPRGGGTQYF.

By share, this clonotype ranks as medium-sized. The CDR3 coding sequence is TGTGCCATTGGGACAGAGACCTCCTACGAGCAGTACTTC. Translation gives CAIGTETSYEQYF. The V gene is TRBV10-3, the J gene TRBJ2-7; 7 nucleotides line up with TRBD1. Germline V gives CDR1 ENHRY, CDR2 SYGVKD. This CDR3 comprises 13 residues. V trimming: 9 bases; J trimming: 0 bases; junction bases outside the gene matches: 5.

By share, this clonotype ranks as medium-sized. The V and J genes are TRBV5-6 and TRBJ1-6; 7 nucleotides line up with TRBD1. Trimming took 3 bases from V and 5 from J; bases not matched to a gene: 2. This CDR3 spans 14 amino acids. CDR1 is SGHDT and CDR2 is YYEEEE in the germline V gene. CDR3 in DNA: TGTGCCAGCAGCTCGGACAGGAATAATTCACCCCTCCACTTT. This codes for CASSSDRNNSPLHF.

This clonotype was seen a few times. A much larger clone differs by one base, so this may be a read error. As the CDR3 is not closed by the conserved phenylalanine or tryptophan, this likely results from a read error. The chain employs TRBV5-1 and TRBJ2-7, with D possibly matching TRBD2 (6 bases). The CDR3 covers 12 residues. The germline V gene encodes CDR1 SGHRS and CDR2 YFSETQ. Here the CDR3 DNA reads TGTGCCAGCCGGGACTGGTCCTACGAGCAGTACCTC. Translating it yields CASRDWSYEQYL.

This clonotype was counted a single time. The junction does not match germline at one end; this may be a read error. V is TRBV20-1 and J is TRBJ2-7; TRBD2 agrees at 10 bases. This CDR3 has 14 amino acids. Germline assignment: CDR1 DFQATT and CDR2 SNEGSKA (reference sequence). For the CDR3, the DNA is TGCAGTGCTAGAGATGGCCTAGCGGGGGCCGGGGCTTCCTTC. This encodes CSARDGLAGAGASF.

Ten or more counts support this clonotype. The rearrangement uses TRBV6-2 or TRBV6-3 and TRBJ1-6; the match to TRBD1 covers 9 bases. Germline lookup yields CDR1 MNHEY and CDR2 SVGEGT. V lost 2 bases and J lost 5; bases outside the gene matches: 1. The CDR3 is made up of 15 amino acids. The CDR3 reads CASSYGDRDNSPLHF. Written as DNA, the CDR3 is TGTGCCAGCAGTTACGGGGACAGGGATAATTCACCCCTCCACTTT.

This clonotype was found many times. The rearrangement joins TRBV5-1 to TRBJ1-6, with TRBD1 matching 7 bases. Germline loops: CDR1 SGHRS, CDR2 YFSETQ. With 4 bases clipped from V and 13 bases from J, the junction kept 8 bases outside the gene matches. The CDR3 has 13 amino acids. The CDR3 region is CASSPGDSKPLHF. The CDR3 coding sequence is TGCGCCAGCAGCCCCGGGGACAGCAAGCCCCTCCACTTT.

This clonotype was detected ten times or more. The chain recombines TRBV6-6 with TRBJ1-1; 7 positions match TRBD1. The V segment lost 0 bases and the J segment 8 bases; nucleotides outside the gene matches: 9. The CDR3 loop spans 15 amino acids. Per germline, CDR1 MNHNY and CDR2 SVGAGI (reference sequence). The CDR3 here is CASSYSGTDALEAFF. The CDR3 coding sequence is TGTGCCAGCAGTTACTCCGGGACAGATGCCCTGGAAGCTTTCTTT.

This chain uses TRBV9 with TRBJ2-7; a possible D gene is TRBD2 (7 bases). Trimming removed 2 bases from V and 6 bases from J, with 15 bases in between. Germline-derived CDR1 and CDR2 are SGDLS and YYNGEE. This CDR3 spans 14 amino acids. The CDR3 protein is CASSVGGGGAEQYF. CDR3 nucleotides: TGTGCCAGCAGCGTTGGTGGGGGGGGCGCCGAGCAGTACTTC.

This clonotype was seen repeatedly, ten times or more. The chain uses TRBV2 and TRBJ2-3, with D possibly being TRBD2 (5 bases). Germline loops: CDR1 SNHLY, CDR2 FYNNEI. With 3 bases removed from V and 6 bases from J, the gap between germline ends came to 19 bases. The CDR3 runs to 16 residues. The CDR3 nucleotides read TGTGCCAGCAGTGACGCTAGCCCACTCGCGAGGGATACGCAGTATTTT. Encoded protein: CASSDASPLARDTQYF.